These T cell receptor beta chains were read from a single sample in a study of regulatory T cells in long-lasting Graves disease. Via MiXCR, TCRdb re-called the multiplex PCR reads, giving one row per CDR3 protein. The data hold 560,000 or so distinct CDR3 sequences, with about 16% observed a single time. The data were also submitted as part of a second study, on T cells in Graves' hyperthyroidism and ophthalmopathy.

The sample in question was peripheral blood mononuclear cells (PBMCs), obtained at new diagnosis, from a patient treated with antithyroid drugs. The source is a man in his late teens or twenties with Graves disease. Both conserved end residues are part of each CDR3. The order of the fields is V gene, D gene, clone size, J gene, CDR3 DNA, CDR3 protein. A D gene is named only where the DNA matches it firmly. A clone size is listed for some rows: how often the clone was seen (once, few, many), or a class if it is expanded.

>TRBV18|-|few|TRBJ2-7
TGTGCCAGCTCACCATACCGGGACACATCCTACGAGCAGTACTTC
CASSPYRDTSYEQYF
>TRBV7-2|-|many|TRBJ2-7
TGTGCCAGCAGCTTAGATGGTAACTCCTACGAGCAGTACTTC
CASSLDGNSYEQYF
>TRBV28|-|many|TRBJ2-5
TGTGCCAGCAGTTGGGGAGGCGAGACCCAGTACTTC
CASSWGGETQYF
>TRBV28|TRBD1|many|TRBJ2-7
TGTGCCAGCAGTCCAATCCTGGGACAGGGAGGCTACGAGCAGTACTTC
CASSPILGQGGYEQYF
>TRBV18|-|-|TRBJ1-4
TGTGCCAGCTCACCACGTAATGAAAAACTGTTTTTT
CASSPRNEKLFF
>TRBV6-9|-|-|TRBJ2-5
TGTGCCAGCAGTTGGCGCGAACAAGAGACCCAGTACTTC
CASSWREQETQYF
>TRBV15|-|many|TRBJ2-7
TGTGCCACCAGCAGATACGGGCCCTACGAGCAGTACTTC
CATSRYGPYEQYF
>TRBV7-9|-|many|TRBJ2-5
TGTGCCAGCAGCTTAGCTGTCCGACAAGAGACCCAGTACTTC
CASSLAVRQETQYF
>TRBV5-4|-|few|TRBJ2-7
TGTGCCAGCAGCTTGGAACAGGTAAACGAGCAGTACTTC
CASSLEQVNEQYF
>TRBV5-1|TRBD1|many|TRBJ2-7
TGCGCCAGCTCAGAAGGGGGACAGCTACGCGAGCAGTACTTC
CASSEGGQLREQYF
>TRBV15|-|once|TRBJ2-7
TGTGCCACCAGCAGAGACCGGGGATGGTGGGGCGAGCAGTACTTC
CATSRDRGWWGEQYF
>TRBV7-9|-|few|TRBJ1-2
TGTGCCAGCAGCCAGGACACCCTCTATGGCTACACCTTC
CASSQDTLYGYTF
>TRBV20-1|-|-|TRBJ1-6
TGCAGTGCTACAGATCCCAATTCACCCCTCCACTTT
CSATDPNSPLHF
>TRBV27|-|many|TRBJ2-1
TGTGCCAGCAGCCTAACGGGTAATGAGCAGTTCTTC
CASSLTGNEQFF
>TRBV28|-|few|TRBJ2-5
TGTGCCAGCAGTTTAGGACTACTTACAGAGACCCAGTACTTC
CASSLGLLTETQYF
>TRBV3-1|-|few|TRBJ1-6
TGTGCCAGCAGCCAAGCGCAGGGTTGGAATTCACCCCTCCACTTT
CASSQAQGWNSPLHF
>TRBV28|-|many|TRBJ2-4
TGTGCCAGCAGTTCAACAGGGATAGCCAAAAACATTCAGTACTTC
CASSSTGIAKNIQYF
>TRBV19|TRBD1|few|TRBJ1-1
TGTGCCAGTAGTAAAGGACAGGGCTTGAACACTGAAGCTTTCTTT
CASSKGQGLNTEAFF
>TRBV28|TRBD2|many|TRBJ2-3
TGTGCCAGCAGTTCCCCCTATCTACTAGCGGAGGGGGACACAGATACGCAGTATTTT
CASSSPYLLAEGDTDTQYF
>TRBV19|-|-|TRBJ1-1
TGTGCCAGTTTACAGGGTTTTAGATCTGAAGCTTTCTTT
CASLQGFRSEAFF
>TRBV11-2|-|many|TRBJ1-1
TGTGCCAGCAGCTTACGCGGTCGGACGAAAGCTTTCTTT
CASSLRGRTKAFF
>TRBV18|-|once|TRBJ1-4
TGTGCCAGCTCACCAGAGTTGGGCATGGGTAGTGAAAAACTGTTTTTT
CASSPELGMGSEKLFF
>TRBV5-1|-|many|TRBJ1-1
TGCGCCAGCAGCAGTAGGGACCCCACTGAAGCTTTCTTT
CASSSRDPTEAFF
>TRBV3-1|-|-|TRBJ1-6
TGTGCCAGCAGCCCTCGGGACTTTAATTCACCCCTCCACTTT
CASSPRDFNSPLHF
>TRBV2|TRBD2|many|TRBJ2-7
TGTGCCAGTACCGAGACTAGCGGGAGCACAAGCTCCTACGAGCAGTACTTC
CASTETSGSTSSYEQYF